Below, one TCR beta chain is given with its context. As originally analysed: The authors estimated nucleated cell counts from reference gene primer amplification. Only in-frame clones appear in the TCRdb table, and some are missing; sequencing was by immunoSEQ multiplex PCR. V, J and clone size derive from that table, while D and trimming were established from the DNA sequence. The profile shows some 400,000 clones, approximately 80% of them singletons. The data stem from a study of blood T cell repertoires in COVID-19. Overall study: Researchers got acute and convalescent COVID-19 samples from the United States, Italy and Spain. Sources were T cells, B-cell-depleted T cells, or PBMCs; the material itself was cDNA or gDNA.

CDR1 is MNHNS and CDR2 is SASEGT in the germline V gene. Deletions cut 6 bases from V and 7 bases from J, with 19 bases between. This CDR3 has 16 amino acids. Sequenced: peripheral blood. This clonotype originated in a human donor with acute or convalescent COVID-19. The donor label of this sample is uncertain. The V and J genes are TRBV6-1 and TRBJ1-6; D uncertain. The CDR3 region is CASREQRTRANSPLHF. In DNA form, the CDR3 reads TGTGCCAGCAGAGAACAGCGGACGCGCGCCAATTCACCCCTCCACTTT.